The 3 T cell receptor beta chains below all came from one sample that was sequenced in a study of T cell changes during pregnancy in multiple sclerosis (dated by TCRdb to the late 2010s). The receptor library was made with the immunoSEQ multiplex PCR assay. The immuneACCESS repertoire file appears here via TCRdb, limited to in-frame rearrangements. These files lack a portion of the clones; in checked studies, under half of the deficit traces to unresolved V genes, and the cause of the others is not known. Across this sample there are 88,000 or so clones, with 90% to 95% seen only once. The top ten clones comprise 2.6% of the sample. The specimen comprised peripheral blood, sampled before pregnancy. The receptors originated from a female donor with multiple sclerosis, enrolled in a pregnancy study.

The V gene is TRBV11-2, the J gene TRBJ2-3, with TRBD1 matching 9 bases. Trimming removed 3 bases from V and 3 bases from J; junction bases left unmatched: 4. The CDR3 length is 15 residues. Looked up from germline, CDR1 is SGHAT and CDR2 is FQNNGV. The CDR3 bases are TGTGCCAGCAGCTTGAGACAGGGGGGAACAGATACGCAGTATTTT. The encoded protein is CASSLRQGGTDTQYF. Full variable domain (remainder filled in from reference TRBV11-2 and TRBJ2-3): EAGVAQSPRYKIIEKRQSVAFWCNPISGHATLYWYQQILGQGPKLLIQFQNNGVVDDSQLPKDRFSAERLKGVDSTLKIQPAKLEDSAVYLCASSLRQGGTDTQYFGPGTRLTVL.

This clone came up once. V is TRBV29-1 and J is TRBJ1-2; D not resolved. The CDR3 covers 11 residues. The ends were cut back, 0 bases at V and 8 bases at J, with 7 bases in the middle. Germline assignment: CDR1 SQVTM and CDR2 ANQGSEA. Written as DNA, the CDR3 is TGCAGCGTTGAAGAGAGGTCCGGCTACACCTTC. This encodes CSVEERSGYTF.

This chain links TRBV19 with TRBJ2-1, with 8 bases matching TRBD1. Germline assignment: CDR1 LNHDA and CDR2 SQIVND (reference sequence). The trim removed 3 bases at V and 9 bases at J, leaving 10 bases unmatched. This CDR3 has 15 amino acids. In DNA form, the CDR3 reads TGTGCCAGTAGTATCTTGCAGGGGGCTAAAAGTGAGCAGTTCTTC. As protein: CASSILQGAKSEQFF.